What follows describes a single T cell receptor (beta chain). This sample stems from a study of blood T cell repertoires in COVID-19. The V gene's germline CDR1 is LGHNA and CDR2 YSLEER. The CDR3 covers 14 residues. Trimming removed 0 bases from V and 10 bases from J, with 10 bases in between. Method: immunoSEQ multiplex PCR; TCRdb's copy keeps in-frame clones and lacks some. The top ten clones hold approximately 2.5% of a sample with about 75,000 clones, under 90% of them seen once. The chain carries TRBV4-3 and TRBJ1-6; the D gene is possibly TRBD1 (5 bases). The clonotype comes from a human donor in a cohort sampled during active COVID-19. The sequencing sample was made of peripheral blood. CDR3 amino acids: CASSQDRTSSPLHF. CDR3 in DNA: TGCGCCAGCAGCCAAGACAGGACAAGCTCACCCCTCCACTTT.